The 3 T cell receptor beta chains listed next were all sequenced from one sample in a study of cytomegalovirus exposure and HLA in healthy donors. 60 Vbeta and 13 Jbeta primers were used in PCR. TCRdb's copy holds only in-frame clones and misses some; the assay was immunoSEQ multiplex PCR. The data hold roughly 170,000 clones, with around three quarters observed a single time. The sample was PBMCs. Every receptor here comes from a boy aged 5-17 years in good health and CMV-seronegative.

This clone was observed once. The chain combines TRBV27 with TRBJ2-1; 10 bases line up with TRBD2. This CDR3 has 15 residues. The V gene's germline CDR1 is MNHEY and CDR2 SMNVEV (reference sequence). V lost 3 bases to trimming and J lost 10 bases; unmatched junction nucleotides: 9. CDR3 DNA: TGTGCCAGCAGTTTGATTCTAGCGGGAGTGAGGGAGCAGTTCTTC. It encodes CASSLILAGVREQFF.

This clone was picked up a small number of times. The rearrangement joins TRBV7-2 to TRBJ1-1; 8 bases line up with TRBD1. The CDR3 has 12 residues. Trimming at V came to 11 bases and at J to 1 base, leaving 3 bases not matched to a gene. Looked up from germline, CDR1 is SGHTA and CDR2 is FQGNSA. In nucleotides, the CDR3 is TGTGCCTCAGGGGGCTCGAACACTGAAGCTTTCTTT. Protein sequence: CASGGSNTEAFF.

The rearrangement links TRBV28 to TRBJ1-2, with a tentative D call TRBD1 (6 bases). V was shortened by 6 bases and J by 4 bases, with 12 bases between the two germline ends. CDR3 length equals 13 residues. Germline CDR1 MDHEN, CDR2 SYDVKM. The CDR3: CASSPDSFYGYTF. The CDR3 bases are TGTGCCAGCAGCCCGGACAGCTTCTATGGCTACACCTTC.